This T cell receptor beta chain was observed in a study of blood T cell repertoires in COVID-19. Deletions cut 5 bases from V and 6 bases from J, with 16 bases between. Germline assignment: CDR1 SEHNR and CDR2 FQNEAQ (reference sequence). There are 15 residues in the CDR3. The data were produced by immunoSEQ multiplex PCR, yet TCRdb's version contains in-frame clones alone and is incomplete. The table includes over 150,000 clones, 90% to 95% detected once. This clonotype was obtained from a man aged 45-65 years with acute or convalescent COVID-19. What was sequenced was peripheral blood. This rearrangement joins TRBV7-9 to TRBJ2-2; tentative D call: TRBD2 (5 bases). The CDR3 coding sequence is TGTGCCAGCAGCGATAGGACTCCCCGCCCCGGGGAGCTGTTTTTT. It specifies CASSDRTPRPGELFF.